Listed here are 16 T cell receptor beta chains from one sample, sequenced in a study of cytomegalovirus exposure and HLA in healthy donors. The PCR was carried out with 60 Vbeta primers and 13 Jbeta primers. The repertoire was sequenced with immunoSEQ multiplex PCR; TCRdb's copy has only in-frame clones and lacks some. In the table there are hundreds of thousands of clones, about 81% of which are singletons. Input material: PBMCs. These receptors were taken from a man between 35 and 55 years old in good health and CMV-seropositive.

The chain uses TRBV4-1 and TRBJ1-1; possible D gene TRBD1, 5 bases. Trimming pared 3 bases from V and 4 bases from J, leaving 15 bases between. From germline, CDR1 is MGHRA and CDR2 YSYEKL. This CDR3 is 15 amino acids long. The CDR3 is CASSQAPGGGTEAFF. CDR3 nucleotides: TGCGCCAGCAGCCAGGCCCCTGGGGGAGGCACTGAAGCTTTCTTT.

This sequence joins TRBV18 and TRBJ2-1; the D gene is possibly TRBD2 (7 bases). This CDR3 contains 14 residues. Germline CDR1 and CDR2: KGHSH and LQKENI. Between the trimmed V and J ends, which lost 6 bases and 4 bases, there was a span of 13 bases. The CDR3 sequence: CASSRGGAYNEQFF. CDR3 in DNA: TGTGCCAGCTCCCGAGGGGGGGCTTACAATGAGCAGTTCTTC.

V gene TRBV5-1 combines with J gene TRBJ1-2, with D uncertain. Trimming removed 1 base from V and 4 bases from J, with 8 bases in between. Germline CDR1 and CDR2: SGHRS and YFSETQ. This CDR3 is built from 13 residues. CDR3 bases: TGCGCCAGCAGCTTGTTGGTCAGCTATGGCTACACCTTC. Translated: CASSLLVSYGYTF.

The V and J genes are TRBV9 and TRBJ1-4, with D maybe TRBD1 (5 bases). Germline lookup yields CDR1 SGDLS and CDR2 YYNGEE. The CDR3 loop spans 15 amino acids. V was trimmed by 0 bases and J by 4 bases, leaving 10 bases between them. The CDR3 reads CASSVGGDFNEKLFF. For the CDR3, the DNA is TGTGCCAGCAGCGTAGGGGGGGACTTTAATGAAAAACTGTTTTTT.

This chain connects TRBV7-9 to TRBJ2-1; maybe TRBD2 (5 bases). V lost 5 bases to trimming and J lost 7 bases, with 12 bases between them. Germline V gene data show CDR1 as SEHNR and CDR2 as FQNEAQ (reference sequence). The CDR3 spans 13 residues. CDR3 region: CASSPVARNEQFF. The CDR3 nucleotides are TGTGCCAGCAGCCCAGTAGCGAGAAATGAGCAGTTCTTC.

In its sample, this clone was seen a few times. The V call is TRBV7-9, the J call TRBJ2-1; 11 nucleotides agree with TRBD2. This CDR3 spans 15 amino acids. Germline V gives CDR1 SEHNR, CDR2 FQNEAQ (reference sequence). Trimming took 3 bases from V and 5 from J; bases not matched to a gene: 3. The CDR3 nucleotides are TGTGCCAGCAGCTTTAGCGGGAGGGCGGACAATGAGCAGTTCTTC. Amino acid sequence: CASSFSGRADNEQFF.

V gene TRBV4-2 combines with J gene TRBJ2-1; possible D gene TRBD2, 6 bases. V was shortened by 0 bases and J by 6 bases, with 15 bases between the two germline ends. The CDR3 extends over 16 amino acids. CDR1 is LGHNA, CDR2 YNFKEQ, per germline. The CDR3 region is CASSQEDRRDLNEQFF. The CDR3 DNA reads as TGTGCCAGCAGCCAAGAAGATCGGCGGGACCTCAATGAGCAGTTCTTC.

The chain links TRBV5-1 to TRBJ1-4; D gene ambiguous. The CDR3 covers 15 residues. Germline loops: CDR1 SGHRS, CDR2 YFSETQ. Between the trimmed V and J ends, which lost 0 bases and 8 bases, there was a span of 14 bases. The CDR3 reads CASSLEGGITEKLFF. CDR3 DNA: TGCGCCAGCAGCTTGGAGGGAGGGATCACGGAAAAACTGTTTTTT.

The chain joins TRBV6-1 to TRBJ1-5; 9 bases match TRBD1. The germline CDR1 and CDR2 sequences are MNHNS and SASEGT. V shed 9 bases and J 6 bases; nucleotides not matched to a gene: 12. The length of the CDR3 is 15 residues. DNA for the CDR3: TGTGCCAGTTTCCGGGACAGGGTAAATAGTCAGCCCCAGCATTTT. Residues: CASFRDRVNSQPQHF.

V and J are TRBV29-1 and TRBJ1-2; TRBD1 matches 8 bases. The CDR3 spans 14 residues. Germline V gives CDR1 SQVTM, CDR2 ANQGSEA. V lost 4 bases, J lost 5 bases, and 9 bases stayed unmatched. In nucleotides, the CDR3 is TGCAGCGTTGTGTGGACAGGGCCTAGGTATGGCTACACCTTC. Protein sequence: CSVVWTGPRYGYTF.

The chain joins TRBV11-2 to TRBJ1-2, with 7 bases fitting TRBD1. Germline CDR1 is SGHAT and CDR2 is FQNNGV. V lost 1 base and J lost 4; bases outside the gene matches: 6. The CDR3 spans 15 residues. CDR3: CASSLVQGSPYGYTF. CDR3 DNA: TGTGCCAGCAGCTTAGTACAGGGGTCGCCCTATGGCTACACCTTC. Combining the CDR3 with reference TRBV11-2 and TRBJ1-2 gives the whole variable domain EAGVAQSPRYKIIEKRQSVAFWCNPISGHATLYWYQQILGQGPKLLIQFQNNGVVDDSQLPKDRFSAERLKGVDSTLKIQPAKLEDSAVYLCASSLVQGSPYGYTFGSGTRLTVV.

The J gene is TRBJ2-2, the V gene TRBV5-1; weak D call: TRBD1 (5 bases). Trimming took 2 bases from V and 4 from J, leaving 12 bases between them. The CDR3 totals 15 residues. Germline V gives CDR1 SGHRS, CDR2 YFSETQ. The CDR3 protein is CASSFLQVPTGELFF. The CDR3 nucleotides read TGCGCCAGCAGCTTCTTACAGGTTCCCACCGGGGAGCTGTTTTTT. Full variable domain (rest looked up from reference TRBV5-1 and TRBJ2-2): KAGVTQTPRYLIKTRGQQVTLSCSPISGHRSVSWYQQTPGQGLQFLFEYFSETQRNKGNFPGRFSGRQFSNSRSEMNVSTLELGDSALYLCASSFLQVPTGELFFGEGSRLTVL.

J is TRBJ2-2 and V is TRBV7-2; 12 bases agree with TRBD2. The germline V gene has CDR1 SGHTA and CDR2 FQGNSA. CDR3 length equals 18 residues. The trim removed 5 bases at V and 5 bases at J, leaving 12 bases unmatched. Here the CDR3 reads CASSLRLAGASGTGELFF. The DNA for the CDR3 is TGTGCCAGCAGCCTTCGACTAGCGGGAGCCTCAGGGACCGGGGAGCTGTTTTTT. The full variable domain, in which reference TRBV7-2 and TRBJ2-2 provide the parts outside the CDR3, is GAGVSQSPSNKVTEKGKDVELRCDPISGHTALYWYRQSLGQGLEFLIYFQGNSAPDKSGLPSDRFSAERTGGSVSTLTIQRTQQEDSAVYLCASSLRLAGASGTGELFFGEGSRLTVL.

The V call is TRBV6-5, the J call TRBJ2-3, with 8 bases lining up with TRBD2. CDR3 length equals 16 residues. V gave up 4 bases and J gave up 1 base; unmatched junction bases: 7. Germline V CDR1 and CDR2: MNHEY, SVGAGI. The CDR3 nucleotides read TGTGCCAGCAGTTGGGCCAGCGGGAGTGGCACAGATACGCAGTATTTT. Translating it yields CASSWASGSGTDTQYF.

The chain is built from TRBV6-1 and TRBJ2-3; TRBD2 aligns across 9 bases. The germline gives CDR1 MNHNS, CDR2 SASEGT. Trimming took 7 bases from V and 1 from J; bases not matched to a gene: 3. The CDR3 is 14 residues long. The CDR3 here is CASKTSGGTDTQYF. The CDR3 bases are TGTGCCAGCAAGACTAGCGGCGGCACAGATACGCAGTATTTT.

The V call is TRBV7-3, the J call TRBJ2-7; 11 bases are a match to TRBD2. Trimming cost V 4 bases and J 5 bases; bases outside gene matches: 4. This CDR3 contains 14 residues. Germline assignment: CDR1 SGHTA and CDR2 FQGTGA. The CDR3 coding sequence is TGTGCCAGCAGCTCCGGGACTAGCGGCAACGAGCAGTACTTC. Translated: CASSSGTSGNEQYF.